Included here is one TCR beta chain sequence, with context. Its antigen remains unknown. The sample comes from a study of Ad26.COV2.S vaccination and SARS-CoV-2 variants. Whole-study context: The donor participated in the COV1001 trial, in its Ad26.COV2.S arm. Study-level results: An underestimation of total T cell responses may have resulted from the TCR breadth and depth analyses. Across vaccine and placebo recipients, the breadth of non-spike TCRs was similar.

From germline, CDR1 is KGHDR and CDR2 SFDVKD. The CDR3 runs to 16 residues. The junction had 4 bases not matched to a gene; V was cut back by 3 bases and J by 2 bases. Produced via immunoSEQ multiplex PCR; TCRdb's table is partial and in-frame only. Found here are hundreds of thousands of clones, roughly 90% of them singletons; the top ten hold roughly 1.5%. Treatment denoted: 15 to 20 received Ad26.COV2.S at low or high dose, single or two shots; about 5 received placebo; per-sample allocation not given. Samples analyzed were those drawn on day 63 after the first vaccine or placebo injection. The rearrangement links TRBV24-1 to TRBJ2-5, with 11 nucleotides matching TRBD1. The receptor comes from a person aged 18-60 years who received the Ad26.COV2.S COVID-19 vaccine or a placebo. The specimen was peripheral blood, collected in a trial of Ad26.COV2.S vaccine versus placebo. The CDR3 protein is CATSDPGQGGQETQYF. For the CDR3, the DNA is TGTGCCACCAGTGATCCGGGACAGGGGGGACAAGAGACCCAGTACTTC.